This T cell receptor beta chain was captured in a study of T cells in Graves' hyperthyroidism and ophthalmopathy. Amplified TCR beta CDR3 regions came from RNA transcripts. The TCR CDR3 was amplified in a first-round RT-PCR using the HTBI primer set. TCRdb passed the multiplex PCR reads through MiXCR, listing each CDR3 protein once. The table lists about 52,000 distinct CDR3 sequences, approximately 52% of them singletons, with just over 9% in the top ten. The study, taken as a whole, reports: Also found in blood were most expanded thyroid clonotypes above 0.001.

Germline V gene data show CDR1 as MGHRA and CDR2 as YSYEKL. This CDR3 comprises 17 residues. A remark on this clonotype: The target antigen is unknown. Relative to the germline gene, one junction end is altered; a read error may explain this.

Investigators excluded patients with uncontrolled infection, other autoimmune disease, pregnancy or lactation. Each diagnosis drew on symptoms, thyroxine, TRAb, thyroid ultrasound and orbital computed tomography findings. The sample consisted of blood. The chain joins TRBV4-1 to TRBJ2-2; D may be TRBD2 (5 bases). This TCR was recovered from a woman aged 45 to 65 with Graves' ophthalmopathy. In DNA, the CDR3 is TGCGCCAGCAGCCCTAGCCGTAGGCCGGGGAACACCAGGGAGCTGTTTTTT. It specifies CASSPSRRPGNTRELFF.